This TCR beta chain appears in the sequencing data of a study of CD8 T cells in Susac syndrome. Trimming cost V 1 base and J 4 bases; bases outside gene matches: 6. Germline CDR1 and CDR2: LGHDT and YNNKEL (reference sequence). This CDR3 has 16 residues. TCR beta from blood CD8+ and CD4+ T cells was sequenced. Controls matched for sex and age were healthy donors. CD8+ and CD4+ T cells were negatively isolated; TEMRA cells were FACS-enriched. This clonotype was observed a handful of times. Reverse transcription of about 0.5 to 1 ug RNA used random hexamers. The TCR beta CDR3 was amplified by immunoSEQ multiplex PCR across 54 Vbeta, 13 Jbeta. TCRdb re-called the immunoSEQ multiplex PCR reads with MiXCR, one entry per CDR3 protein. The sample has some 99,000 distinct CDR3 sequences; roughly 97% are singletons.

Material: CD4+ T cells from PBMCs. The TCR sequence derives from a human donor in good health. The rearrangement joins TRBV3-1 to TRBJ2-2, with TRBD1 matching over 7 bases. The CDR3 reads CASSQAVTGSTGELFF. CDR3 coding DNA: TGTGCCAGCAGCCAAGCCGTGACAGGGTCCACCGGGGAGCTGTTTTTT.